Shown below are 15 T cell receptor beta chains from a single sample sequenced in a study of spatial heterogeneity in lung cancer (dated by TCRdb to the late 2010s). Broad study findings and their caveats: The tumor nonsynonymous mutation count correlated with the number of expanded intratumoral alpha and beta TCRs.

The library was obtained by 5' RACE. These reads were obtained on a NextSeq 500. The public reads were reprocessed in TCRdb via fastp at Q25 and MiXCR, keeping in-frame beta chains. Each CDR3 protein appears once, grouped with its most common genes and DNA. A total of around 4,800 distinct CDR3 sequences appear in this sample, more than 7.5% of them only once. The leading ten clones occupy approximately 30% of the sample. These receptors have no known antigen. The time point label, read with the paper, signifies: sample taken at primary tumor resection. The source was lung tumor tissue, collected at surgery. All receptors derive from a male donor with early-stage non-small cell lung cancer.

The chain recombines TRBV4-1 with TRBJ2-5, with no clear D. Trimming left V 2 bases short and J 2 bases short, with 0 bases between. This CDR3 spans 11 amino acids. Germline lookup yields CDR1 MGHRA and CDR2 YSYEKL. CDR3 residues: CASSQQETQYF. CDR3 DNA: TGCGCCAGCAGCCAACAAGAGACCCAGTACTTC.

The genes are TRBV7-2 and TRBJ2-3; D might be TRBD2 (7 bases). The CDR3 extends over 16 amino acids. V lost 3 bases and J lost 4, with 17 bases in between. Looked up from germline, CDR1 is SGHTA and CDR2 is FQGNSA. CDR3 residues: CASSFPGGPGADTQYF. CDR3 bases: TGTGCCAGCAGCTTCCCCGGGGGGCCGGGGGCAGATACGCAGTATTTT.

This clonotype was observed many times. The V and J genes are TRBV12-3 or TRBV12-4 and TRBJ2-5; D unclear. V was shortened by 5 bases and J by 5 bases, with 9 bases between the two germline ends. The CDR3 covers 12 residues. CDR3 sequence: CASSTRPETQYF. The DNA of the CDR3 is TGTGCCAGCAGTACCCGCCCTGAGACCCAGTACTTC.

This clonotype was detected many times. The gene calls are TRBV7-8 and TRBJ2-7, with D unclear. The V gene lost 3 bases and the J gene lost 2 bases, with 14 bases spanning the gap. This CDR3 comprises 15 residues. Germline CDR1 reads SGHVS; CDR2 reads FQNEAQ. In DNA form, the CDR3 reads TGTGCCAGCAGCTTTCGGACGGGTGGCACCTACGAGCAGTACTTC. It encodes CASSFRTGGTYEQYF.

The CDR3 loop is CSAQRTGSSPLHF. The DNA of the CDR3 is TGCAGTGCTCAGAGGACAGGGTCTTCACCCCTCCACTTT. The V call is TRBV20-1, the J call TRBJ1-6, with 8 bases that match TRBD1. After removal of 5 bases from V and 9 bases from J, the junction contained 6 bases not matched to a gene. CDR1 is DFQATT and CDR2 is SNEGSKA in the germline V gene (reference sequence). The CDR3 has 13 residues.

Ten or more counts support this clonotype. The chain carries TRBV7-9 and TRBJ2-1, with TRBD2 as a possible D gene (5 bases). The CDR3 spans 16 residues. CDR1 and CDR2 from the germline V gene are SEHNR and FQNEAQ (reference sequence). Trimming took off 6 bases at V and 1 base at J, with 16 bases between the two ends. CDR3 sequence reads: CASRSLAGESYNEQFF. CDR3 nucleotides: TGTGCCAGCAGAAGCTTGGCCGGGGAGTCCTACAATGAGCAGTTCTTC.

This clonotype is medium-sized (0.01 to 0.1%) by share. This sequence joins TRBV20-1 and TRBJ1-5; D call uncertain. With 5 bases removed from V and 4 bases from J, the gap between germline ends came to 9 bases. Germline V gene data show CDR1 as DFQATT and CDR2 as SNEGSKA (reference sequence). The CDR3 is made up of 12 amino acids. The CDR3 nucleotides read TGCAGTGCTGGACTGGATAATCAGCCCCAGCATTTT. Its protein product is CSAGLDNQPQHF.

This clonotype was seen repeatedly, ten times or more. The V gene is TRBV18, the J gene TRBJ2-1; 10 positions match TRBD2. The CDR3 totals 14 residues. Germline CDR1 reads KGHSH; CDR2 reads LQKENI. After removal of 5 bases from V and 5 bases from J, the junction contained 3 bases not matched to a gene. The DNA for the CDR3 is TGTGCCAGCTCATCTAGCGGGAGACACAATGAGCAGTTCTTC. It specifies CASSSSGRHNEQFF.

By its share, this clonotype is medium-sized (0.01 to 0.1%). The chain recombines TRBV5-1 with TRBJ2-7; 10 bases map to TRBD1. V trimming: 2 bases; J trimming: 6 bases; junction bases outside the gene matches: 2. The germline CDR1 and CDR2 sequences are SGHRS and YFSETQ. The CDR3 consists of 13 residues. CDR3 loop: CASSFGQGGEQYF. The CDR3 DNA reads TGCGCCAGCAGCTTTGGACAGGGGGGCGAGCAGTACTTC.

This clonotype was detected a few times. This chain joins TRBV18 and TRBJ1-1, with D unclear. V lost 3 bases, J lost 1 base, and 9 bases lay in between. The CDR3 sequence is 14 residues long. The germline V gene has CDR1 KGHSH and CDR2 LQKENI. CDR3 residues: CASSPIVGNTEAFF. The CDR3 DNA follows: TGTGCCAGCTCACCTATTGTCGGGAACACTGAAGCTTTCTTT.

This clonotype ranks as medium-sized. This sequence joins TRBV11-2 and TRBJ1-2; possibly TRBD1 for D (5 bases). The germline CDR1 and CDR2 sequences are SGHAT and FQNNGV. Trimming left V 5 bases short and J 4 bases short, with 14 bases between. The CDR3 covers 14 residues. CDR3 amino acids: CASSLGAGRYGYTF. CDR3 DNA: TGTGCCAGCAGCCTAGGGGCAGGGCGCTATGGCTACACCTTC.

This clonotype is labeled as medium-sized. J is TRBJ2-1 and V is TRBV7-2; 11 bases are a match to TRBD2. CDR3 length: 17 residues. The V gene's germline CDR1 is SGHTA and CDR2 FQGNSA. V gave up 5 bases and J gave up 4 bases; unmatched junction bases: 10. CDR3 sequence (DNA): TGTGCCAGCAGCGGGCCGACTAGCGGGGTCCTTTACAATGAGCAGTTCTTC. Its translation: CASSGPTSGVLYNEQFF. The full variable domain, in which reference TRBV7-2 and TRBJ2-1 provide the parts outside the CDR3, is GAGVSQSPSNKVTEKGKDVELRCDPISGHTALYWYRQSLGQGLEFLIYFQGNSAPDKSGLPSDRFSAERTGGSVSTLTIQRTQQEDSAVYLCASSGPTSGVLYNEQFFGPGTRLTVL.

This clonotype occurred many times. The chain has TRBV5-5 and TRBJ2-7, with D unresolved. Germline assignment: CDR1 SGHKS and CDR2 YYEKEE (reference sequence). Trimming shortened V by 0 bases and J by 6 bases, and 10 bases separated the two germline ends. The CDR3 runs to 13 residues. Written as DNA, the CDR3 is TGTGCCAGCAGCTTGGATCCGGCTCGCGAGCAGTACTTC. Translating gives CASSLDPAREQYF. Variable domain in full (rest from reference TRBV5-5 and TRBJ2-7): DAGVTQSPTHLIKTRGQQVTLRCSPISGHKSVSWYQQVLGQGPQFIFQYYEKEERGRGNFPDRFSARQFPNYSSELNVNALLLGDSALYLCASSLDPAREQYFGPGTRLTVT.

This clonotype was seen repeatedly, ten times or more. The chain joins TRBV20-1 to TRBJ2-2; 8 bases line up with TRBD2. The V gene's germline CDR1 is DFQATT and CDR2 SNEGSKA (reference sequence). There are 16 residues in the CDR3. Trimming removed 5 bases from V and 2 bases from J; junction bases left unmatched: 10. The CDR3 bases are TGCAGTGCTTGGAAGGGGAGCGGGAGAAACACCGGGGAGCTGTTTTTT. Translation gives CSAWKGSGRNTGELFF.

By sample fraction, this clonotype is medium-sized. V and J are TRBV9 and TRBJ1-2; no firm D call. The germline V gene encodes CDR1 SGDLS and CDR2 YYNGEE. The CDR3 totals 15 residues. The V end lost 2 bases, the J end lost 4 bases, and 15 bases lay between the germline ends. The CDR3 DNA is TGTGCCAGCAGCGTCGAAGGACTTACGGGCTATGGCTACACCTTC. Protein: CASSVEGLTGYGYTF. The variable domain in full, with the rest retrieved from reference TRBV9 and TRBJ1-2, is DSGVTQTPKHLITATGQRVTLRCSPRSGDLSVYWYQQSLDQGLQFLIQYYNGEERAKGNILERFSAQQFPDLHSELNLSSLELGDSALYFCASSVEGLTGYGYTFGSGTRLTVV.